Following are 15 T cell receptor beta chains from one sample sequenced in a study of shared clonotypes between healthy human individuals. Libraries were prepared by immunoSEQ multiplex PCR; TCRdb keeps only in-frame clonotypes and omits some of them. The sample has roughly 1,800,000 clones; about 94% are singletons. CD45RO negativity and positive selection for CCR7 defined naive CD8 cells, a population that excluded terminally differentiated effector memory CD45RA+ cells. Sequencing was performed on naive CD8+ T cells sorted from blood. The origin of the receptors is a man aged 18 to 30 in good health.

This chain links TRBV7-9 with TRBJ2-4; tentatively, D is TRBD2 (5 bases). Trimming pared 4 bases from V and 6 bases from J, leaving 19 bases between. Germline CDR1 is SEHNR and CDR2 is FQNEAQ (reference sequence). The CDR3 loop spans 16 amino acids. Here the CDR3 reads CASSSLIAGVGNIQYF. Here the CDR3 DNA reads TGTGCCAGCAGCTCACTCATCGCGGGCGTAGGAAACATTCAGTACTTC.

The J gene is TRBJ1-4, the V gene TRBV10-1; D ambiguous. Germline lookup yields CDR1 WNHNN and CDR2 SYGVQD (reference sequence). The CDR3 is made up of 16 amino acids. Trimming took off 6 bases at V and 0 bases at J, with 14 bases between the two ends. DNA of the CDR3: TGCGCCAGCAGCCCCGGACGGGGAACAACTAATGAAAAACTGTTTTTT. The encoded protein is CASSPGRGTTNEKLFF.

Worth noting for this clone: Other nucleotide sequences from this sample produce the same CDR3. The chain has TRBV18 and TRBJ1-6; 9 nucleotides agree with TRBD1. The V gene end was trimmed by 3 bases and the J gene end by 7 bases; junction bases not matched to a gene: 4. There are 15 residues in the CDR3. Germline CDR1 and CDR2: KGHSH and LQKENI. The CDR3 nucleotides are TGTGCCAGCTCACCCCCGGGACAGGGAAATTCACCCCTCCACTTT. It encodes CASSPPGQGNSPLHF.

Here the CDR3 DNA reads TGCAGCGTTGAACTAGCTTCTGGGGGGCACACTGAAGCTTTCTTT. The encoded protein is CSVELASGGHTEAFF. The chain is built from TRBV29-1 and TRBJ1-1, with D maybe TRBD1 (6 bases). Germline CDR1 is SQVTM and CDR2 is ANQGSEA. Trimming cost V 2 bases and J 3 bases, with 16 bases left between them. This CDR3 has 15 residues.

This clone was picked up one time. The chain carries TRBV4-1 and TRBJ2-2; unclear D gene. The V end lost 0 bases, the J end lost 6 bases, and 5 bases lay between the germline ends. Germline-derived CDR1 and CDR2 are MGHRA and YSYEKL. The CDR3 covers 13 residues. Here the CDR3 reads CASSQETPGELFF. The CDR3 DNA reads TGCGCCAGCAGCCAAGAAACTCCCGGGGAGCTGTTTTTT.

Remarks on this clone: At one boundary the junction diverges from the germline segment, which might be a read error. The rearrangement links TRBV7-7 to TRBJ2-7; possibly TRBD1 for D (6 bases). The CDR3 length is 15 residues. Germline CDR1 SSHAT, CDR2 FNYEAQ (reference sequence). CDR3 in DNA: TGTGCTAGCAGCTCAACCGGGACAAGCACCTACGAGCAGTACTTC. It encodes CASSSTGTSTYEQYF.

The genes are TRBV19 and TRBJ2-1; D may be TRBD2 (6 bases). Per germline, CDR1 LNHDA and CDR2 SQIVND (reference sequence). V was shortened by 3 bases and J by 2 bases, with 14 bases between the two germline ends. The CDR3 contains 16 residues. In DNA form, the CDR3 reads TGTGCCAGTAGTATCAACAGCGGGTCTACCTACAATGAGCAGTTCTTC. Translated: CASSINSGSTYNEQFF.

The chain is built from TRBV6-5 and TRBJ2-7, with D possibly TRBD2 on 6 matching bases. The ends were cut back, 3 bases at V and 5 bases at J, with 17 bases in the middle. Germline assignment: CDR1 MNHEY and CDR2 SVGAGI. This CDR3 is 15 amino acids long. The CDR3 region has the DNA TGTGCCAGCAGTTATTTACCCGGGAGTAACCACGAGCAGTACTTC. It is translated as CASSYLPGSNHEQYF.

The chain recombines TRBV18 with TRBJ2-2; D is possibly TRBD2 (5 bases). V was shortened by 1 base and J by 5 bases, with 14 bases between the two germline ends. The CDR3 has 16 residues. Germline-derived CDR1 and CDR2 are KGHSH and LQKENI. CDR3 coding DNA: TGTGCCAGCTCACCACGCACCGGGGATGGTACCGGGGAGCTGTTTTTT. It translates to CASSPRTGDGTGELFF.

The rearrangement links TRBV5-1 to TRBJ2-2; 13 nucleotides align to TRBD2. The CDR3 runs 17 residues. Germline CDR1 reads SGHRS; CDR2 reads YFSETQ. The V gene end was trimmed by 0 bases and the J gene end by 6 bases; junction bases not matched to a gene: 5. The CDR3 DNA reads as TGCGCCAGCAGCTTGGCAGGGACTAGCGGGATATCCGGGGAGCTGTTTTTT. Its protein product is CASSLAGTSGISGELFF.

The chain employs TRBV4-3 and TRBJ1-4, with D uncertain. CDR1 LGHNA and CDR2 YSLEER come from the germline V gene. Trimming removed 0 bases from V and 0 bases from J, with 11 bases in between. The CDR3 spans 17 residues. The CDR3 nucleotides read TGCGCCAGCAGCCAAGATTCCCATCAAGCAACTAATGAAAAACTGTTTTTT. Encoded protein: CASSQDSHQATNEKLFF.

CDR3 sequence (DNA): TGTGCCTGGAGTGGGACAGGGTGGGCCACAGATACGCAGTATTTT. Protein sequence: CAWSGTGWATDTQYF. The genes are TRBV30 and TRBJ2-3, with 8 bases that match TRBD1. V lost 1 base and J lost 2; bases outside the gene matches: 5. The germline V gene encodes CDR1 GTSNPN and CDR2 SVGIG (reference sequence). This CDR3 is built from 15 residues.

The J gene is TRBJ2-3, the V gene TRBV5-1, with a weak D call TRBD1 (5 bases). V shed 2 bases and J shed 6 bases, with 16 bases lying between them. Germline CDR1 reads SGHRS; CDR2 reads YFSETQ. The length of the CDR3 is 15 residues. CDR3 in amino acids: CASSLATGQGDTQYF. As DNA, the CDR3 is TGCGCCAGCAGCTTAGCTACAGGTCAAGGCGATACGCAGTATTTT.

This clone was seen just once. V usage is TRBV14 and J usage is TRBJ2-7; tentatively, D is TRBD1 (6 bases). Trimming took off 1 base at V and 3 bases at J, with 13 bases between the two ends. This CDR3 region has 15 residues. CDR1 is SGHDN, CDR2 FVKESK, per germline. Here the CDR3 DNA reads TGTGCCAGCAGCCAAGGGACAGCTCCGGGCTACGAGCAGTACTTC. Its protein product is CASSQGTAPGYEQYF.

This chain joins TRBV5-1 and TRBJ2-7, with 7 positions matching TRBD1. This CDR3 contains 15 residues. Trimming removed 4 bases from V and 3 bases from J; junction bases left unmatched: 10. Per the germline V gene, CDR1 is SGHRS and CDR2 is YFSETQ. The CDR3 here is CASSGDSSGLYEQYF. CDR3 coding DNA: TGCGCCAGCAGCGGGGACAGTTCGGGGCTCTACGAGCAGTACTTC.